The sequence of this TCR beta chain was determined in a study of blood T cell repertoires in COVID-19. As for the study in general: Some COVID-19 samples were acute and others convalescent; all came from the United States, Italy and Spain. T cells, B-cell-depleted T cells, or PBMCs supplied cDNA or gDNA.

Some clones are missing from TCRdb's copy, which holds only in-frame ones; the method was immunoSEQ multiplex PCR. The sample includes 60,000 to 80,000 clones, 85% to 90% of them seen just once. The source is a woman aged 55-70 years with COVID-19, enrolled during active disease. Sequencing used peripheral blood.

As DNA, the CDR3 is TGTGCCAGCAGCCCCCGGACAGGGGACGGAGAGACCCAGTACTTC. It translates to CASSPRTGDGETQYF. The rearrangement joins TRBV7-3 to TRBJ2-5; TRBD1 matches at 9 bases. V shed 5 bases, J shed 4 bases, and the junction held 8 bases outside the gene matches. Per the germline V gene, CDR1 is SGHTA and CDR2 is FQGTGA. CDR3 length: 15 amino acids. Full variable domain (missing parts from reference TRBV7-3 and TRBJ2-5): GAGVSQTPSNKVTEKGKYVELRCDPISGHTALYWYRQSLGQGPEFLIYFQGTGAADDSGLPNDRFFAVRPEGSVSTLKIQRTERGDSAVYLCASSPRTGDGETQYFGPGTRLLVL.